The T cell receptor (beta chain) described here comes from a study of T cell changes during pregnancy in multiple sclerosis (dated by TCRdb to between 2018 and 2020). At the level of the whole study: The study looked at changes in the T cell repertoire across pregnancy in women with multiple sclerosis.

Receptor libraries were prepared by the immunoSEQ multiplex PCR assay. Imported from immuneACCESS, the table was reduced by TCRdb to in-frame sequences with V and J called. These copies leave out some clones; in studies compared against another copy, an unresolved V gene accounts for under half, and the cause of the remainder is not known. The sample includes some 44,000 clones, with roughly nine tenths observed a single time. The biggest ten clones account for 0.9% of the sample. As for this clone: Its binding antigen is unknown. Base qualities are missing; no much larger clone stands one base away.

Trimming accounts for 1 base at V and 3 bases at J, while the number of junction bases matched to no gene is 2. The CDR3 covers 15 residues, taking in both the cysteine and the phenylalanine. The only DNA kept is the CDR3, 45 bases in frame from the first base. The germline V gene supplies CDR1 LGHNA and CDR2 YSLEER. This receptor was taken from a female donor with multiple sclerosis, enrolled in a pregnancy study. Here the sequenced sample was CD4+ T cells from peripheral blood mononuclear cells, taken after pregnancy. The chain was built from TRBV4-3 and TRBJ2-2, and 7 junctional nucleotides match TRBD1. The CDR3 protein: CASSQATGDTGELFF. The nucleotides read TGCGCCAGCAGCCAAGCAACAGGGGACACCGGGGAGCTGTTTTTT.